The rows below give T cell receptor beta chains drawn from one sample of a study of PD-L1 blockade in urothelial cancer. The method was immunoSEQ multiplex PCR; TCRdb's version includes in-frame clones alone and lacks a portion of them. Here the sample spans roughly 20,000 clones, around nine tenths being singletons. Sequencing was performed on PBMCs, taken around atezolizumab (anti-PD-L1) treatment. Source of these receptors: a man aged 50-59 years with urothelial cancer. CDR3s leave out the opening cysteine and the closing phenylalanine or tryptophan. Fields, in order: CDR3 length, V gene, CDR3 protein.

CDR3 length: 15; V gene: TRBV7-3; CDR3 protein: ASSLTVGGLAPGELF
CDR3 length: 13; V gene: TRBV5-6; CDR3 protein: ASSTGQGSYNEQF
CDR3 length: 14; V gene: TRBV28; CDR3 protein: ASSPHPRGSNEKLF
CDR3 length: 9; V gene: TRBV29-1; CDR3 protein: SVDLGEEQF
CDR3 length: 12; V gene: TRBV9; CDR3 protein: ASSDGQGSYGYT
CDR3 length: 13; V gene: TRBV12-5; CDR3 protein: ASGSSGRLREAQH
CDR3 length: 13; V gene: TRBV10-1; CDR3 protein: ASSEVLAGVNEQF
CDR3 length: 11; V gene: TRBV7-2; CDR3 protein: ASSATDRDREY
CDR3 length: 12; V gene: TRBV6-1; CDR3 protein: ASISLQGSHEQY
CDR3 length: 12; V gene: TRBV18; CDR3 protein: ASSPLRTEETQY
CDR3 length: 12; V gene: TRBV19; CDR3 protein: ASSSGQPAHTIY
CDR3 length: 14; V gene: TRBV4-3; CDR3 protein: ASSQVVAAAQETQY
CDR3 length: 10; V gene: TRBV7-6; CDR3 protein: ASSPPVDTQY
CDR3 length: 12; V gene: TRBV18; CDR3 protein: ASSPPLGLREQF
CDR3 length: 14; V gene: TRBV11-2; CDR3 protein: ASSLVRGGDNNEQF
CDR3 length: 14; V gene: TRBV6-1; CDR3 protein: ASSDRWSSGTDTQY
CDR3 length: 14; V gene: TRBV27; CDR3 protein: ASSLLAGGGTDTQY
CDR3 length: 12; V gene: TRBV5-1; CDR3 protein: ASSLGAGNNEQF
CDR3 length: 11; V gene: TRBV19; CDR3 protein: ASRWGGNQPQH